Listed below are T cell receptor beta chains from one sample, sequenced in a study of sequential checkpoint blockade in melanoma. TCRdb keeps only in-frame clones here, not all; method: immunoSEQ multiplex PCR. The sample shows thousands of clones, 20% to 25% of them seen only once. The sample consisted of tumor tissue (inferred from file names), taken from a patient given nivolumab and ipilimumab in sequence. The receptors here all came from a human donor with melanoma. CDR3s include the opening cysteine and the closing phenylalanine or tryptophan. The order of the fields is clone size, V gene, J gene, D gene, CDR3 protein, CDR3 DNA. The D gene is left open where the match is weak. Clone size, where shown, is once, few, many, or a class for clones that have expanded.

NA	TRBV6-8	TRBJ2-3	NA	CAISPPMGTQYF	TGTGCCATCAGTCCACCGATGGGAACGCAGTATTTT
medium-sized	TRBV11-3	TRBJ1-5	TRBD1	CASSRTGAPQPQHF	TGTGCCAGCAGTCGGACAGGGGCGCCTCAGCCCCAGCATTTT
NA	TRBV15	TRBJ2-1	TRBD2	CASSLTAGGPVEQFF	TGTGCCAGCAGCTTAACGGCGGGGGGGCCTGTGGAGCAGTTCTTC
few	TRBV19	TRBJ2-2	TRBD2	CASSPLAGRANTGELFF	TGTGCCAGTAGTCCTCTAGCGGGGCGAGCGAACACCGGGGAGCTGTTTTTT
many	TRBV11-3	TRBJ1-2	TRBD1	CASTSWGQGGTYGYTF	TGTGCCAGCACCTCATGGGGACAGGGTGGGACCTATGGCTACACCTTC
medium-sized	TRBV6-8	TRBJ1-1	TRBD1	CASSFGQVGTEAFF	TGTGCCAGCAGTTTTGGACAGGTTGGGACTGAAGCTTTCTTT
large	TRBV19	TRBJ2-6	NA	CATNNQGSGANVLTF	TGTGCCACCAACAACCAGGGGTCTGGGGCCAACGTCCTGACTTTC
few	TRBV6-8	TRBJ2-2	TRBD1	CAIRIQGAPGELFF	TGTGCCATCAGGATACAGGGGGCCCCCGGGGAGCTGTTTTTT
few	TRBV11-3	TRBJ2-2	TRBD2	CASSLSPRAGDTGELFF	TGTGCCAGCAGCTTATCCCCCCGCGCGGGAGACACCGGGGAGCTGTTTTTT
few	TRBV9	TRBJ1-1	NA	CASSVDRTTEAFF	TGTGCCAGCAGCGTAGATAGGACCACTGAAGCTTTCTTT
few	TRBV11-3	TRBJ2-5	TRBD1	CASSSTRDRGQETQYF	TGTGCCAGCAGTTCCACCCGGGACAGGGGGCAAGAGACCCAGTACTTC
NA	TRBV14	TRBJ2-1	NA	CASSQANANEQFF	TGTGCCAGCAGCCAAGCAAATGCCAATGAGCAGTTCTTC
NA	TRBV25-1	TRBJ1-3	NA	CASSEYGDRSGNTIYF	TGTGCCAGCAGTGAATATGGAGACCGATCTGGAAACACCATATATTTT
NA	TRBV28	TRBJ1-5	NA	CASRGASNQPQHF	TGTGCCAGCAGAGGGGCTAGCAATCAGCCCCAGCATTTT
NA	TRBV19	TRBJ1-1	NA	CASSSGANTEAFF	TGTGCCAGTAGTTCGGGGGCGAACACTGAAGCTTTCTTT
NA	TRBV1	TRBJ1-2	NA	CASSHSDSRLYTF	TGCGCCAGCAGCCACTCGGACAGCCGCCTCTACACCTTC
NA	TRBV18	TRBJ2-7	NA	CASSPVDRKSSYEQYF	TGTGCCAGCTCACCCGTAGACAGGAAAAGCTCCTACGAGCAGTACTTC
NA	TRBV30	TRBJ2-3	TRBD2	CAWSVGGGPTDTQYF	TGTGCCTGGAGTGTAGGCGGGGGGCCCACAGATACGCAGTATTTT